The source of this TCR beta chain is a study of blood T cell repertoires in COVID-19. The wider study: T cells, B-cell-depleted T cells, or PBMCs provided the cDNA or gDNA that served as material.

Here immunoSEQ multiplex PCR was the method, and the copy in TCRdb shows in-frame clones only, minus some. This table has a few hundred thousand clones, 84% appearing once. The sample was peripheral blood. The receptor's source is a person aged 70 to 85 with COVID-19, enrolled during active disease.

The CDR3 DNA sequence: TGTGCCAGCAGCCGAACAGGGGGCGATAGCAATCAGCCCCAGCATTTT. Translated, it gives CASSRTGGDSNQPQHF. The V gene is TRBV6-6, the J gene TRBJ1-5, with TRBD1 identical over 9 bases. Germline-derived CDR1 and CDR2 are MNHNY and SVGAGI (reference sequence). This CDR3 region has 16 residues. V was clipped by 6 bases and J by 0 bases; unmatched bases: 6.